The sequence of this T cell receptor beta chain was determined in a study of OX40 agonist ivuxolimab in advanced cancers. About the investigation overall: The costimulatory receptor OX40 (CD134) was targeted by ivuxolimab, a fully human IgG2 agonistic monoclonal antibody. Intravenous ivuxolimab was administered to patients every 2 weeks at six dose levels: 0.01, 0.1, 0.3, 1.5, 3 and 10 mg/kg. Among the approximately 50 dose-escalation patients, approximately 20 had hepatocellular carcinoma, approximately 15 melanoma, 9 renal cell carcinoma and 9 head and neck cancer. The dose-escalation cohort was 80% to 90% male with a mean age of about 58 years, ranging from about 23 to 85. Prior anti-PD-1, anti-PD-L1 or anti-CTLA-4 therapy was permitted, and checkpoint inhibitors had been received by about 44% of dose-escalation patients. Partial responses occurred in three dose-escalation patients: two with cutaneous melanoma and one with hepatocellular carcinoma. The purpose of peripheral TCRbeta sequencing was to test whether ivuxolimab changed TCR sequence diversity and led to clonal T-cell expansion. The paper covers the monotherapy dose-escalation part of the phase I ivuxolimab trial, which included N of about 50 patients. What the study reported, not specific to this receptor: On average, CD8+ T cells showed more expanded clones than CD4+ T cells after ivuxolimab. Low levels of normalized T-cell clonal expansion were also seen in some patients who did not respond. At doses from 0.1 to 3.0 mg/kg, clonal expansion was seen in both CD4+ and CD8+ blood T cells between baseline and week 6. Which antigens the clonally expanded peripheral T cells were specific for was not determined. Partial responders in the 0.1-3.0 mg/kg groups had among the lowest normalized peripheral clonal expansion, especially among CD8+ T cells.

V is shortened by 3 bases, J by 0 bases, and the region joining them spans 12 bases. Based on the germline V gene, the CDR1 and CDR2 sequences are SGDLS and YYNGEE. From the cysteine up to the phenylalanine, the CDR3 has a length of 15 residues. Just the 45-base CDR3 DNA is kept, in frame starting at base 1. Remarks on this clone: There is no known antigen for this receptor. No much larger clonotype is one base removed from it; base qualities were not supplied.

Patients with autoimmune disease history or receiving systemic immunosuppression were excluded from the trial. Peripheral blood for TCR sequencing was drawn from every dose cohort at baseline, at cycle 4 day 1 and at cycle 7 day 1. The samples were drawn from a first-in-human, open-label, multicenter phase I dose-escalation trial of ivuxolimab. Adults with locally advanced or metastatic head and neck squamous cell, hepatocellular, melanoma or renal cell carcinoma were enrolled in the trial. Before TCR sequencing, CD4+ T cells and CD8+ T cells were sorted from peripheral blood as separate populations. Genomic DNA was isolated from the sorted cells so that the TCRbeta CDR3 region could be sequenced. The immunoSEQ Assay was used for sequencing of TCRbeta CDR3 regions. Drawn from immuneACCESS, this table holds only the in-frame rearrangements with V and J called that TCRdb kept. Clones are partly lost; checked studies trace under half to an unresolved V gene and leave the rest unexplained. The sample table lists under 85,000 clones, about 91% of them with a count of one. 0.3% to 0.35% of the sample is in the top ten clones.

This clonotype originated in an adult with an advanced solid tumor such as melanoma, head and neck, liver or kidney cancer. This material consisted of CD4+ or CD8+ T cells sorted from blood, taken in a trial of the OX40 agonist ivuxolimab. This receptor chain uses TRBV9 and TRBJ1-2; no D gene is confidently identified. The CDR3 protein is CASSGIPSPNYGYTF. The DNA sequence is TGTGCCAGCAGCGGAATCCCTAGCCCTAACTATGGCTACACCTTC.